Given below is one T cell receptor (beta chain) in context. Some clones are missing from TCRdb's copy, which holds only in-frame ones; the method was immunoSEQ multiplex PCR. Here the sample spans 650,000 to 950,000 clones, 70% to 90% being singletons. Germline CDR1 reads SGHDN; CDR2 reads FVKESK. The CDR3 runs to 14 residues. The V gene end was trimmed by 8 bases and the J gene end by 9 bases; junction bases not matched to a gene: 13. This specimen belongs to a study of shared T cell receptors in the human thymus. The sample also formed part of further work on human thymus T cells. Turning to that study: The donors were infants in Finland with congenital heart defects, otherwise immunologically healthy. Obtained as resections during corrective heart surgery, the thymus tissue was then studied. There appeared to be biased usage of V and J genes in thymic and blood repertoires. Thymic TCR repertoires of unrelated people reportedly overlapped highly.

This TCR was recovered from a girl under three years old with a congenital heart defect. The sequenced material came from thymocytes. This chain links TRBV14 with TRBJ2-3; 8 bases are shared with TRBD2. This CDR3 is CASSASGPLATQYF. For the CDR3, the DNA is TGTGCCAGCTCGGCTAGCGGGCCACTGGCGACGCAGTATTTT.